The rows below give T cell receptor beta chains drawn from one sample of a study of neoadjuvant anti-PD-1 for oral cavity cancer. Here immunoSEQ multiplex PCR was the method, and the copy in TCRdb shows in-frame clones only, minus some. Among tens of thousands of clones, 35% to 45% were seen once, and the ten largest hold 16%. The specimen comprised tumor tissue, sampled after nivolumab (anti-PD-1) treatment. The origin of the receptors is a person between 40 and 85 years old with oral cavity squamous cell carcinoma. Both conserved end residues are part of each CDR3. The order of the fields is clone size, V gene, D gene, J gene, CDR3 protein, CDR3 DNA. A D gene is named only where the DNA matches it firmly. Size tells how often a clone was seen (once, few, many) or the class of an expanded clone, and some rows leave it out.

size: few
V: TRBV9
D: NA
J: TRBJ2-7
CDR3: CASSVEPGDEQYF
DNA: TGTGCCAGCAGCGTAGAACCGGGAGACGAGCAGTACTTC

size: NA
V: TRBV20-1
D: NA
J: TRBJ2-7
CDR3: CSALLVPEQYF
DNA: TGCAGTGCTCTCCTAGTTCCCGAGCAGTACTTC

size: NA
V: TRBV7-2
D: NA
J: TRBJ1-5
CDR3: CASSLSRVGVHQPQHF
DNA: TGTGCCAGCAGCTTATCCCGGGTGGGTGTACATCAGCCCCAGCATTTT

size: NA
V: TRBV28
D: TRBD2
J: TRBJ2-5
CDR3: CASSFGFLAGDHQETQYF
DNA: TGTGCCAGCAGTTTCGGGTTCCTAGCGGGAGACCACCAAGAGACCCAGTACTTC

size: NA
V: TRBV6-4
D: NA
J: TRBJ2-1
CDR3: CASSEVLLGGEQFF
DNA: TGTGCCAGCAGTGAAGTCCTTCTCGGCGGAGAGCAGTTCTTC

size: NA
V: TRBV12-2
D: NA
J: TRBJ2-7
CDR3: CASRDREGYEQYF
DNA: TGTGCAAGTCGCGACCGGGAGGGGTACGAGCAGTACTTC

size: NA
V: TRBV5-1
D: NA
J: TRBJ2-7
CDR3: CASSHERGTYEQYF
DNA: TGCGCCAGCAGCCACGAGCGCGGCACCTACGAGCAGTACTTC

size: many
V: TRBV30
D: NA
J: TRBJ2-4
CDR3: CAWSPRGQGISKNIQYF
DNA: TGTGCCTGGTCCCCGAGGGGCCAGGGAATTTCCAAAAACATTCAGTACTTC

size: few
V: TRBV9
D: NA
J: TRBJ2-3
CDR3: CASSVGGANTDTQYF
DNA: TGTGCCAGCAGCGTAGGAGGGGCTAACACAGATACGCAGTATTTT

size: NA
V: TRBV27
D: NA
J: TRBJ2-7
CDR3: CASSLMGPSSYEQYF
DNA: TGTGCCAGCAGTTTAATGGGACCATCATCCTACGAGCAGTACTTC

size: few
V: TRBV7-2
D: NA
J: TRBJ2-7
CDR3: CASSSLHWNEQYF
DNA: TGTGCCAGCAGCTCTCTCCATTGGAACGAGCAGTACTTC

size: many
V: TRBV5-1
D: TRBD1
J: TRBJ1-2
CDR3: CASSLGLGTVYGYTF
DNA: TGCGCCAGCAGCTTGGGACTCGGGACAGTTTATGGCTACACCTTC

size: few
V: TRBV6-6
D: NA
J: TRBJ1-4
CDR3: CASSYSEKLFF
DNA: TGTGCCAGCAGTTACTCTGAAAAACTGTTTTTT

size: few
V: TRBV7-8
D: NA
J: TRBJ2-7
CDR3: CASSLGVRGYEQYF
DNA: TGTGCCAGCAGCTTAGGGGTTAGGGGCTACGAGCAGTACTTC

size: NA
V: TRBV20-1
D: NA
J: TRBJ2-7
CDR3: CSVSVGSEQYF
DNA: TGCAGTGTCTCCGTCGGGAGCGAGCAGTACTTC

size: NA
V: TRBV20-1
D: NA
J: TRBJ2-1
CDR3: CSAIGAREQFF
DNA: TGCAGTGCTATAGGAGCGAGAGAGCAGTTCTTC

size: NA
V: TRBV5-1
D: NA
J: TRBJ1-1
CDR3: CASSLGPWDEAFF
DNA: TGCGCCAGCAGCTTGGGCCCCTGGGATGAAGCTTTCTTT

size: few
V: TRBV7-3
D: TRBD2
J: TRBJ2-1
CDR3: CASSGTSGYNEQFF
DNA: TGTGCCAGCAGCGGGACTAGCGGTTACAATGAGCAGTTCTTC